Given below is one T cell receptor beta chain in context. Its antigen is still unknown. J gave up 7 bases and V 5 bases, and 5 bases lay outside the gene matches. This CDR3 has 14 amino acids. The V gene's germline CDR1 is MDHEN and CDR2 SYDVKM. Generated by immunoSEQ multiplex PCR, the TCRdb table keeps only in-frame clones and is missing some. The sample contains 55,000 to 65,000 clones, about 80% of which appear only once. The sample is drawn from a study of T cell responses to AZD1222 COVID-19 vaccine. Study observations and caveats: Reportedly, nearly half of unique spike TCRs recognized epitopes outside B.1.351/B.1.1.7 mutations.

This receptor was obtained from an adult who received the AZD1222 COVID-19 vaccine. V is TRBV28 and J is TRBJ1-2; TRBD1 aligns across 12 bases. The sequenced sample was peripheral blood, obtained 28 days after the second AZD1222 dose. This CDR3 reads CASSMGQGALGYTF. CDR3 sequence (DNA): TGTGCCAGCAGTATGGGACAGGGGGCGCTTGGCTACACCTTC.